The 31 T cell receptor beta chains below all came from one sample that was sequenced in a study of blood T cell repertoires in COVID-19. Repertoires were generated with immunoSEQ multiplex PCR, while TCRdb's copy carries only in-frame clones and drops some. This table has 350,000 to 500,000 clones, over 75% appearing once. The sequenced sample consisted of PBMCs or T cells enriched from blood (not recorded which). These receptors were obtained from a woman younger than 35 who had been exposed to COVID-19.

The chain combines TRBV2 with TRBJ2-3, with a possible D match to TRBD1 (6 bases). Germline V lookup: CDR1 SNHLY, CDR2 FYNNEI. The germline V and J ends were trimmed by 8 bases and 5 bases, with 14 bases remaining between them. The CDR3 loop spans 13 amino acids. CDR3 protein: CASAGGPGDTQYF. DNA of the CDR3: TGTGCCAGCGCTGGGGGCCCCGGAGATACGCAGTATTTT.

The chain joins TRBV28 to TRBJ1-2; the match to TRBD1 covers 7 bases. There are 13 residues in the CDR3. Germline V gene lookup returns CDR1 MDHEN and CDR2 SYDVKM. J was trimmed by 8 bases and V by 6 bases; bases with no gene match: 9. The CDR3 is CASSVDRVHGYTF. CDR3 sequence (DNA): TGTGCCAGCAGCGTCGACAGGGTCCACGGCTACACCTTC.

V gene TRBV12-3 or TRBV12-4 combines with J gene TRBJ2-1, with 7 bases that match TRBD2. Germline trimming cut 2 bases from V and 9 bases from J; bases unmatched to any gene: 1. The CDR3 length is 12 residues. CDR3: CASSLLAGEQFF. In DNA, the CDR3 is TGTGCCAGCAGTTTATTAGCGGGTGAGCAGTTCTTC.

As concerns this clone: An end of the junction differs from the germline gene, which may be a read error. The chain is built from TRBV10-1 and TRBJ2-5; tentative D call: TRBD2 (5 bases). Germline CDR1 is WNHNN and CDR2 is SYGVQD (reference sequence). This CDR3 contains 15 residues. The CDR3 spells CASSEFAGGRETQYF. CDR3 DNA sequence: TGCGCCAGCAGCGAGTTCGCGGGTGGTCGGGAGACCCAGTACTTC.

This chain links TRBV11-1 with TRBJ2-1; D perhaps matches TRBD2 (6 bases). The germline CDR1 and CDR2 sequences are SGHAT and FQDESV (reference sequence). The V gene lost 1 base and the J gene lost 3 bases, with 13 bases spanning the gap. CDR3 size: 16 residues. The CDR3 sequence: CASSLGDSPLYNEQFF. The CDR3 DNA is TGTGCCAGCAGCTTAGGGGACTCTCCCCTCTACAATGAGCAGTTCTTC.

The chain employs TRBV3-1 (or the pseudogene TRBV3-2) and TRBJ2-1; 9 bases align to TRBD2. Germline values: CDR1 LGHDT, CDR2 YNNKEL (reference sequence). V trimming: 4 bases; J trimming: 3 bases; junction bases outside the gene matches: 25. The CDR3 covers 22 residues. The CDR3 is CASSPDRGTFSGSVLHYNEQFF. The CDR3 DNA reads TGTGCCAGCAGCCCGGACCGGGGGACCTTTAGCGGGAGCGTCCTACACTACAATGAGCAGTTCTTC.

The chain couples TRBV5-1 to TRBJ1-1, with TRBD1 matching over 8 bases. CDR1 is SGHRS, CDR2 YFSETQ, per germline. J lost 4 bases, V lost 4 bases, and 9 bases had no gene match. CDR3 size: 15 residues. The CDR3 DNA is TGCGCCAGCAGCGTAGGACAGGGCTCGAGCACTGAAGCTTTCTTT. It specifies CASSVGQGSSTEAFF. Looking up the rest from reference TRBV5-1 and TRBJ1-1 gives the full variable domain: KAGVTQTPRYLIKTRGQQVTLSCSPISGHRSVSWYQQTPGQGLQFLFEYFSETQRNKGNFPGRFSGRQFSNSRSEMNVSTLELGDSALYLCASSVGQGSSTEAFFGQGTRLTVV.

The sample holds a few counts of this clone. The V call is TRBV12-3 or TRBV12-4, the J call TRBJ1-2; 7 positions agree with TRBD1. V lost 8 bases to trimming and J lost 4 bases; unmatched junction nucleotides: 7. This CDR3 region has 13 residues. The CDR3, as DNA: TGTGCCAGCGGCACAGGGGCCGGCTATGGCTACACCTTC. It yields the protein CASGTGAGYGYTF.

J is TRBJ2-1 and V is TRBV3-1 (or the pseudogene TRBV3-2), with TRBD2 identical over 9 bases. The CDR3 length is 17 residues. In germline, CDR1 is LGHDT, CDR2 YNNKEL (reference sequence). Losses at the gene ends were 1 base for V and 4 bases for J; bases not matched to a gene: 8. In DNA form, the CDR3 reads TGTGCCAGCAGCCAAGGCGGGCGGACTAGCGTTTACAATGAGCAGTTCTTC. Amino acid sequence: CASSQGGRTSVYNEQFF.

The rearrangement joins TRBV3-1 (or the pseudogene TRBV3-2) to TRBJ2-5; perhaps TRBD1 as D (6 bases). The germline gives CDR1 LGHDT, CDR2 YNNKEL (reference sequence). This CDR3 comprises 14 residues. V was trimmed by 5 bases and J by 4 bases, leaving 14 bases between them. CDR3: CASSYGTGSETQYF. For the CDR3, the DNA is TGTGCCAGCAGCTATGGAACAGGGTCAGAGACCCAGTACTTC.

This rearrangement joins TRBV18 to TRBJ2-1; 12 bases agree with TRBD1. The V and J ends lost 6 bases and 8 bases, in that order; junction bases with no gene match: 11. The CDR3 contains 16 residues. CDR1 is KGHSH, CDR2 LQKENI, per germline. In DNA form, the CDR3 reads TGTGCCAGCTCCCTTACCGGGACAGGGGGCTCCTATGAGCAGTTCTTC. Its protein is CASSLTGTGGSYEQFF.

The CDR3 reads CASSVDYNYGYTF. The CDR3, as DNA: TGTGCCAGCAGCGTAGACTACAACTATGGCTACACCTTC. V and J are TRBV9 and TRBJ1-2; D is unclear. V was clipped by 0 bases and J by 2 bases, with 5 bases between them. The CDR3 has 13 amino acids. Germline V CDR1 and CDR2: SGDLS, YYNGEE.

CDR3 region: CASSSQGASEKLFF. The DNA of the CDR3 is TGTGCCAGCAGTAGCCAGGGGGCAAGTGAAAAACTGTTTTTT. V is TRBV27 and J is TRBJ1-4, with 8 positions matching TRBD1. The V gene end was trimmed by 5 bases and the J gene end by 7 bases; junction bases not matched to a gene: 6. The CDR3 extends over 14 amino acids. Germline V lookup: CDR1 MNHEY, CDR2 SMNVEV (reference sequence).

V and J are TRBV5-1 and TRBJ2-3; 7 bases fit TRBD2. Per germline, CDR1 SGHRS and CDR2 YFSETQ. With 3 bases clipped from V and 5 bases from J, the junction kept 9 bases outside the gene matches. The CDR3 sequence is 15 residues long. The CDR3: CASSSGARELDTQYF. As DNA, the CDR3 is TGCGCCAGCAGCTCCGGGGCGCGGGAGTTAGATACGCAGTATTTT.

This chain's CDR3 is CASSTRDRGAGYTF. In DNA form, the CDR3 reads TGTGCCAGCAGCACCCGGGACAGGGGGGCTGGCTACACCTTC. This chain joins TRBV9 and TRBJ1-2, with 11 bases that match TRBD1. Germline-derived CDR1 and CDR2 are SGDLS and YYNGEE. Trimming took 4 bases from V and 7 from J; bases not matched to a gene: 6. The CDR3 length is 14 residues.

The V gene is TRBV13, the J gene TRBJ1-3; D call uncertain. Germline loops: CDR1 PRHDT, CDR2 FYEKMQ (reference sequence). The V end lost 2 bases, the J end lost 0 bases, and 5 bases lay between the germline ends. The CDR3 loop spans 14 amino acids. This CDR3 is CASSLISSGNTIYF. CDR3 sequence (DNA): TGTGCCAGCAGCTTAATCTCCTCTGGAAACACCATATATTTT.

The CDR3 nucleotides read TGTGCCAGCAGTACACTCCCAGGGGGAGGTGGCTATGGCTACACCTTC. Translating it yields CASSTLPGGGGYGYTF. This rearrangement joins TRBV28 to TRBJ1-2, with 7 bases that match TRBD1. J was trimmed by 4 bases and V by 5 bases; bases with no gene match: 13. This CDR3 comprises 16 residues. The germline V gene encodes CDR1 MDHEN and CDR2 SYDVKM.

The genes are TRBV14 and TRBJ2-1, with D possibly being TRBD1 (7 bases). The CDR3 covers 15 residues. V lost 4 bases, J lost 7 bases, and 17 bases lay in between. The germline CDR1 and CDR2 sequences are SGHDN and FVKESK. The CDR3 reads CASSRRGVVDNEQFF. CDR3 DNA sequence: TGTGCCAGCAGCCGCAGGGGGGTAGTCGATAATGAGCAGTTCTTC. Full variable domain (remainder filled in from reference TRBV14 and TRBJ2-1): EAGVTQFPSHSVIEKGQTVTLRCDPISGHDNLYWYRRVMGKEIKFLLHFVKESKQDESGMPNNRFLAERTGGTYSTLKVQPAELEDSGVYFCASSRRGVVDNEQFFGPGTRLTVL.

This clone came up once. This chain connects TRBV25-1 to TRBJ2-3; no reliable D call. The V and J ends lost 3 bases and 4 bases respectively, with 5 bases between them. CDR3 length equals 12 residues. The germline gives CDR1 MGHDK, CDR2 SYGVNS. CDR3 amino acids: CASSDSADTQYF. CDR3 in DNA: TGTGCCAGCAGTGATTCGGCAGATACGCAGTATTTT.

The CDR3 reads CASSPGGSEQFF. In DNA form, the CDR3 reads TGTGCCAGTAGTCCCGGGGGGAGTGAGCAGTTCTTC. The chain employs TRBV19 and TRBJ2-1; 7 nucleotides align to TRBD2. Looked up from germline, CDR1 is LNHDA and CDR2 is SQIVND (reference sequence). The CDR3 has 12 residues. The V and J ends lost 5 bases and 9 bases, in that order; junction bases with no gene match: 4.

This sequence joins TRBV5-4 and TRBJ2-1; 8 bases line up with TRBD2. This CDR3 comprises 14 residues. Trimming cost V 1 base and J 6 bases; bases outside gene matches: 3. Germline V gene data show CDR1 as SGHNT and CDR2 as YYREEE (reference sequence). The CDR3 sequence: CASSLREGGNEQFF. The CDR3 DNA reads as TGTGCCAGCAGCTTGCGGGAGGGAGGCAATGAGCAGTTCTTC.

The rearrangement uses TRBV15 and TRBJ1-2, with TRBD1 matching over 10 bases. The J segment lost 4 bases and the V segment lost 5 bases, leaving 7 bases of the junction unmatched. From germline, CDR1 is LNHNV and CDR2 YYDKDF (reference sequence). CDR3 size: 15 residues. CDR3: CATSSPGQGSYGYTF. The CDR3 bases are TGTGCCACCAGCTCCCCGGGACAGGGGAGCTATGGCTACACCTTC.

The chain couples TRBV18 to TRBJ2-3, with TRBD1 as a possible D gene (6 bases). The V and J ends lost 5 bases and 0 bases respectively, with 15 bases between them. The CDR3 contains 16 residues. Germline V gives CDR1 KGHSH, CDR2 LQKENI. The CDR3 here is CASSELGGGSTDTQYF. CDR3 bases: TGTGCCAGCTCAGAGCTAGGGGGTGGCAGCACAGATACGCAGTATTTT.

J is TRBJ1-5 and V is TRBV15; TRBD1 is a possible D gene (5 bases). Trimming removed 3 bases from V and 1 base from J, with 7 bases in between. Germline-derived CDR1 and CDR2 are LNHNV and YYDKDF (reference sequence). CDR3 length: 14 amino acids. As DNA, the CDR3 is TGTGCCACCAGCAGGGGGGGGAGCAATCAGCCCCAGCATTTT. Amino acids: CATSRGGSNQPQHF.

The CDR3 spells CASSHPSLAGRDNEQFF. The CDR3 nucleotides read TGTGCCAGCAGCCACCCGAGCCTAGCGGGGCGAGACAATGAGCAGTTCTTC. The genes are TRBV11-3 and TRBJ2-1; 9 nucleotides align to TRBD2. There are 17 residues in the CDR3. The germline CDR1 and CDR2 sequences are SGHNT and YENEEA. V lost 5 bases, J lost 5 bases, and 13 bases stayed unmatched.

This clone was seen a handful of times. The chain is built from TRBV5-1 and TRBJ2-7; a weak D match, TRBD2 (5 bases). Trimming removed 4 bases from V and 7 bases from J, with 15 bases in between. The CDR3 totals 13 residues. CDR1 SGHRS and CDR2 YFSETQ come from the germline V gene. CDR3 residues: CASSGQDTGEQYF. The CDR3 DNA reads TGCGCCAGCAGCGGGCAGGATACGGGAGAGCAGTACTTC.

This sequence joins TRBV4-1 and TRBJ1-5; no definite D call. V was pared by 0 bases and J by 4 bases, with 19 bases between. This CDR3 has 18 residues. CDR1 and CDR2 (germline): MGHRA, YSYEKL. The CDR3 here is CASSQDSGSFRLNQPQHF. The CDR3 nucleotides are TGCGCCAGCAGCCAAGATTCCGGCAGCTTTAGACTTAATCAGCCCCAGCATTTT.

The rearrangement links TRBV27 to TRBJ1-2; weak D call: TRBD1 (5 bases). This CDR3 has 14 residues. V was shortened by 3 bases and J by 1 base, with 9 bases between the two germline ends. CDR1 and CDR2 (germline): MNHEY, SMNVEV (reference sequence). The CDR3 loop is CASSFLDSNYGYTF. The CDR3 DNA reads TGTGCCAGCAGTTTTCTTGACAGTAACTATGGCTACACCTTC.

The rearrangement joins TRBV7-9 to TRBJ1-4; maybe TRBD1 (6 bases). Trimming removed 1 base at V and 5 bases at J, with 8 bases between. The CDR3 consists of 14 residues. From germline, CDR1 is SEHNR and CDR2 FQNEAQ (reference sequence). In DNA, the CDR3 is TGTGCCAGCAGCTTAGTCCAGGGGAATGAAAAACTGTTTTTT. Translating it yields CASSLVQGNEKLFF.

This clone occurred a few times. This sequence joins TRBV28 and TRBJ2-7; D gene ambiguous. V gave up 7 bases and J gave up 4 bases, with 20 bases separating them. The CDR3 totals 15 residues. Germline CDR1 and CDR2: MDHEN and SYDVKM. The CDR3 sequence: CASIEVHSKIYEQYF. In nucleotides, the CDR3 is TGTGCCAGCATCGAGGTGCATTCGAAGATTTACGAGCAGTACTTC.

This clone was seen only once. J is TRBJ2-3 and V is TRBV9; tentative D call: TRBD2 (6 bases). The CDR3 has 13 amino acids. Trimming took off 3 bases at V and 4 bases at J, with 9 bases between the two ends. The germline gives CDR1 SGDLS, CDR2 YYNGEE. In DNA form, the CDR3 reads TGTGCCAGCAGCGGCGGGACGTCAGATACGCAGTATTTT. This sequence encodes CASSGGTSDTQYF.